A single sample gave rise to the 11 T cell receptor beta chains below, sequenced in a study of blood T cell repertoires in COVID-19. Here immunoSEQ multiplex PCR was the method, and the copy in TCRdb shows in-frame clones only, minus some. The table shows roughly 150,000 clones, with around 88% occurring only once. The sequencing input was peripheral blood. Source of these receptors: a woman aged 70 to 79 who had recovered from COVID-19.

V is TRBV2 and J is TRBJ1-2, with D possibly TRBD1 on 5 matching bases. V lost 3 bases to trimming and J lost 4 bases, with 12 bases between them. Germline lookup yields CDR1 SNHLY and CDR2 FYNNEI. The CDR3 totals 14 residues. CDR3 in amino acids: CASSDGGFGYGYTF. The CDR3 DNA sequence: TGTGCCAGCAGTGATGGGGGGTTTGGCTATGGCTACACCTTC.

The rearrangement links TRBV2 to TRBJ1-2, with no clear D. The CDR3 is 12 residues long. With 5 bases removed from V and 4 bases from J, the gap between germline ends came to 8 bases. Germline CDR1 SNHLY, CDR2 FYNNEI. CDR3 residues: CASSLRGYGYTF. In DNA, the CDR3 is TGTGCCAGCAGTCTCCGGGGCTATGGCTACACCTTC.

The rearrangement uses TRBV15 and TRBJ1-2, with D uncertain. V lost 0 bases and J 2 bases, leaving 4 bases between the germline ends. Germline V gene sequence: CDR1 LNHNV, CDR2 YYDKDF (reference sequence). The CDR3 has 13 amino acids. In nucleotides, the CDR3 is TGTGCCACCAGCAGAGACACAAACTATGGCTACACCTTC. Encoded protein: CATSRDTNYGYTF. Together with reference TRBV15 and TRBJ1-2, the CDR3 gives the full variable domain: DAMVIQNPRYQVTQFGKPVTLSCSQTLNHNVMYWYQQKSSQAPKLLFHYYDKDFNNEADTPDNFQSRRPNTSFCFLDIRSPGLGDTAMYLCATSRDTNYGYTFGSGTRLTVV.

The CDR3: CASSLGSGFNSPLHF. For the CDR3, the DNA is TGTGCCAGCAGCTTAGGGTCCGGGTTTAATTCACCCCTCCACTTT. The rearrangement links TRBV7-9 to TRBJ1-6; no clear D gene. This CDR3 is built from 15 residues. In germline, CDR1 is SEHNR, CDR2 FQNEAQ (reference sequence). Trimming stripped 1 base from V and 6 bases from J, with 10 bases between.

The genes are TRBV7-3 and TRBJ2-2; D unclear. Germline values: CDR1 SGHTA, CDR2 FQGTGA. This CDR3 has 16 amino acids. The V end lost 2 bases, the J end lost 0 bases, and 10 bases lay between the germline ends. This chain's CDR3 is CASSLGGSTNTGELFF. In nucleotides, the CDR3 is TGTGCCAGCAGCTTAGGCGGCTCGACGAACACCGGGGAGCTGTTTTTT.

The CDR3 protein is CASSPPRGGRGQETQYF. DNA of the CDR3: TGTGCCAGCTCACCACCGAGAGGCGGCAGGGGACAAGAGACCCAGTACTTC. This sequence joins TRBV18 and TRBJ2-5, with D maybe TRBD1 (6 bases). Per the germline V gene, CDR1 is KGHSH and CDR2 is LQKENI. CDR3 length: 17 amino acids. Trimming removed 0 bases from V and 2 bases from J, with 16 bases in between.

This clone was seen just once. This chain joins TRBV5-1 and TRBJ2-5; TRBD1 agrees at 9 bases. V was pared by 4 bases and J by 5 bases, with 6 bases of the junction left unmatched. Germline values: CDR1 SGHRS, CDR2 YFSETQ. The CDR3 covers 14 residues. The CDR3 coding sequence is TGCGCCAGCAGCAGGACGACAGGGGGGGAGACCCAGTACTTC. Its protein product is CASSRTTGGETQYF.

This chain joins TRBV9 and TRBJ2-5, with TRBD2 identical over 10 bases. The CDR3 covers 16 residues. V lost 2 bases and J lost 0; bases outside the gene matches: 4. CDR1 SGDLS and CDR2 YYNGEE come from the germline V gene. CDR3 in DNA: TGTGCCAGCAGCGTGGGACTAGCGAGCTACCAAGAGACCCAGTACTTC. Translation: CASSVGLASYQETQYF.

The sample holds one count of this clone. This chain joins TRBV29-1 and TRBJ2-5, with TRBD2 matching 7 bases. Germline V CDR1 and CDR2: SQVTM, ANQGSEA. V lost 6 bases, J lost 2 bases, and 9 bases stayed unmatched. CDR3 length: 14 amino acids. The CDR3 protein is CSVRRGLQQETQYF. CDR3 in DNA: TGCAGCGTCCGCCGGGGACTACAACAAGAGACCCAGTACTTC.

The J gene is TRBJ1-2, the V gene TRBV27, with TRBD1 as a possible D gene (5 bases). The V end lost 0 bases, the J end lost 7 bases, and 12 bases lay between the germline ends. The germline V gene has CDR1 MNHEY and CDR2 SMNVEV (reference sequence). This CDR3 region has 14 residues. CDR3 region: CASSLSVGGGGYTF. The CDR3 DNA is TGTGCCAGCAGTTTATCCGTGGGGGGAGGTGGCTACACCTTC.

The chain uses TRBV5-4 and TRBJ1-4, with D possibly TRBD1 on 6 matching bases. V gave up 3 bases and J gave up 7 bases, with 22 bases separating them. The CDR3 length is 17 residues. The germline V gene has CDR1 SGHNT and CDR2 YYREEE (reference sequence). The CDR3 DNA sequence: TGTGCCAGCAGCTCCCGGGACACGAGCCACCGGGGTGAAAAACTGTTTTTT. Translation gives CASSSRDTSHRGEKLFF. The whole variable domain, filled in from reference TRBV5-4 and TRBJ1-4, reads ETGVTQSPTHLIKTRGQQVTLRCSSQSGHNTVSWYQQALGQGPQFIFQYYREEENGRGNFPPRFSGLQFPNYSSELNVNALELDDSALYLCASSSRDTSHRGEKLFFGSGTQLSVL.